A single sample is the source of the 4 T cell receptor beta chains below, sequenced in a study of immune characterization of retroperitoneal liposarcoma. TCRdb redid the calling of the PCR reads with MiXCR, one entry per CDR3 protein. The sample has about 6,600 distinct CDR3 sequences, about 29% seen once. Sequenced input: tumor tissue. These receptors were obtained from a female donor with retroperitoneal liposarcoma.

In its sample, this clonotype is medium-sized (0.01 to 0.1%). This sequence joins TRBV12-5 and TRBJ2-1; 7 bases are a match to TRBD2. The CDR3 is 15 residues long. V gave up 4 bases and J gave up 2 bases; unmatched junction bases: 5. The germline CDR1 and CDR2 sequences are LGHNT and FRNRAP. This CDR3 is CASGSQRGTYNEQFF. CDR3 nucleotide sequence: TGTGCTAGTGGTTCTCAGCGGGGAACCTACAATGAGCAGTTCTTC.

Notes on this clonotype: A much larger clone lies one base from this, so it may be a read error. The gene calls are TRBV7-3 and TRBJ2-1; no clear D gene. The J call may be in error: the DNA end matches TRBJ2-7 better. Germline CDR1 reads SGHTA; CDR2 reads FQGTGA. The CDR3 loop spans 12 amino acids. The CDR3 DNA reads as TGTGCCAGCAGCTTAAATGGGAATGAGCAGTACTTC. Encoded protein: CASSLNGNEQYF.

This clonotype came up many times. The chain has TRBV5-1 and TRBJ1-2; D call uncertain. The length of the CDR3 is 14 residues. V was clipped by 0 bases and J by 0 bases, with 6 bases between them. Germline-derived CDR1 and CDR2 are SGHRS and YFSETQ. The CDR3 DNA reads TGCGCCAGCAGCTTGGAACAGTCTAACTATGGCTACACCTTC. This sequence encodes CASSLEQSNYGYTF. The complete variable domain, with remaining parts taken from reference TRBV5-1 and TRBJ1-2, reads KAGVTQTPRYLIKTRGQQVTLSCSPISGHRSVSWYQQTPGQGLQFLFEYFSETQRNKGNFPGRFSGRQFSNSRSEMNVSTLELGDSALYLCASSLEQSNYGYTFGSGTRLTVV.

The chain has TRBV6-1 and TRBJ2-1; D is undetermined. Germline V gene data show CDR1 as MNHNS and CDR2 as SASEGT. The CDR3 is 14 residues long. The V gene lost 4 bases and the J gene lost 3 bases, with 10 bases spanning the gap. The CDR3 DNA is TGTGCCAGCAGTGGGCAGCCCGGCTACAATGAGCAGTTCTTC. Its translation: CASSGQPGYNEQFF.